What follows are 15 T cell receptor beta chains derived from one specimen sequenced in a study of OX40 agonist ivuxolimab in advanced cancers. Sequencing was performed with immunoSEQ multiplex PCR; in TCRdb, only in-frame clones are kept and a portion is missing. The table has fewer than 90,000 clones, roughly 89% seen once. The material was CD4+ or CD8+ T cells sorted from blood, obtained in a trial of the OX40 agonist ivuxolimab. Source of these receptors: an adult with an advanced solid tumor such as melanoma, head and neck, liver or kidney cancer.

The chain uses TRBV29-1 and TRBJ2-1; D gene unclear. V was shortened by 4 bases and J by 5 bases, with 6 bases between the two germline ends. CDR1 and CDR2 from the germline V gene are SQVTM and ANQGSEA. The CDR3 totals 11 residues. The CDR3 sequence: CSVAPNNEQFF. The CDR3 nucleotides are TGCAGCGTTGCCCCCAACAATGAGCAGTTCTTC.

CDR3 bases: TGTGCCAGTAGTATCGGTCGACGGGAGCGCAATGAGCAGTTCTTC. It translates to CASSIGRRERNEQFF. The chain has TRBV19 and TRBJ2-1; D is perhaps TRBD2 (6 bases). Germline V lookup: CDR1 LNHDA, CDR2 SQIVND (reference sequence). The CDR3 has 15 amino acids. The ends were cut back, 3 bases at V and 6 bases at J, with 15 bases in the middle.

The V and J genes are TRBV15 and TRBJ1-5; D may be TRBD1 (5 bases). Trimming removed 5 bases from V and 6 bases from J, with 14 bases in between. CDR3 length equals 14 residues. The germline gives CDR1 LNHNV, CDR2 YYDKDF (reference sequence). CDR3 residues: CATSLEGSGQPQHF. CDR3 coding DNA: TGTGCCACCAGCCTGGAGGGGTCCGGTCAGCCCCAGCATTTT.

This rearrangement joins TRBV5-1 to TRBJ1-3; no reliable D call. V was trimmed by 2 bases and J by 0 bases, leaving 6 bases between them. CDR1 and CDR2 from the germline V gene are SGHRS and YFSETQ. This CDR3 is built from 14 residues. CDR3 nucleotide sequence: TGCGCCAGCAGCTTCTTAAGCTCTGGAAACACCATATATTTT. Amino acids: CASSFLSSGNTIYF. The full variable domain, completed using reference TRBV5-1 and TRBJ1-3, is KAGVTQTPRYLIKTRGQQVTLSCSPISGHRSVSWYQQTPGQGLQFLFEYFSETQRNKGNFPGRFSGRQFSNSRSEMNVSTLELGDSALYLCASSFLSSGNTIYFGEGSWLTVV.

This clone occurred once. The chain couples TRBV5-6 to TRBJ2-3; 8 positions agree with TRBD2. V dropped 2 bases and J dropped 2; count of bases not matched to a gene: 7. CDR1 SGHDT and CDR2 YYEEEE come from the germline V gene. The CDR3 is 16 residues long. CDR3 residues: CASSFSKRGFTDTQYF. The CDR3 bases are TGTGCCAGCAGCTTCTCGAAGCGGGGGTTCACAGATACGCAGTATTTT.

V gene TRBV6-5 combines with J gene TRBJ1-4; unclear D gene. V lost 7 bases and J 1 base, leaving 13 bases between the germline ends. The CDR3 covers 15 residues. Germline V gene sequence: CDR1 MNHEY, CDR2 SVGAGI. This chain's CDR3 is CASNPLGGTNEKLFF. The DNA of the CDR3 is TGTGCCAGCAATCCGCTCGGCGGAACTAATGAAAAACTGTTTTTT.

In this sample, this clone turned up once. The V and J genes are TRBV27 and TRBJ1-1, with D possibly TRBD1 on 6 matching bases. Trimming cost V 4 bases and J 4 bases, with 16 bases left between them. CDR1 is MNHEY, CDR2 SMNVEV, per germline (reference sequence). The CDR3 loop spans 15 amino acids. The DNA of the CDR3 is TGTGCCAGCAGTTCTGCAGGGGATGGAGTCACTGAAGCTTTCTTT. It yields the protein CASSSAGDGVTEAFF.

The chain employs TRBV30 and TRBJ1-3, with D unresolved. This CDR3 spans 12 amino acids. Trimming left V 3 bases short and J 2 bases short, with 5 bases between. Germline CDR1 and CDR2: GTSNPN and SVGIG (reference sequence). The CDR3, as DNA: TGTGCCTGGAGGCGTCCTGGAAACACCATATATTTT. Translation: CAWRRPGNTIYF. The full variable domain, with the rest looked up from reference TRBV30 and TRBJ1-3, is SQTIHQWPATLVQPVGSPLSLECTVEGTSNPNLYWYRQAAGRGLQLLFYSVGIGQISSEVPQNLSASRPQDRQFILSSKKLLLSDSGFYLCAWRRPGNTIYFGEGSWLTVV.

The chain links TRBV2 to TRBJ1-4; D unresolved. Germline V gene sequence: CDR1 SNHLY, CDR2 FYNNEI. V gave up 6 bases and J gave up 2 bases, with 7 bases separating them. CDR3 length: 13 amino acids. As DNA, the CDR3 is TGTGCCAGCAGGTCAAGCACTAATGAAAAACTGTTTTTT. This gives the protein CASRSSTNEKLFF.

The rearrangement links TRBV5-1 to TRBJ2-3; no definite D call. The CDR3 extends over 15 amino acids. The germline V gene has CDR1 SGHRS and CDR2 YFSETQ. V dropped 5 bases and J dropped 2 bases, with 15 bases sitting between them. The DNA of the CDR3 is TGCGCCAGCAGAATTACGGGCGGATACACAGATACGCAGTATTTT. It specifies CASRITGGYTDTQYF. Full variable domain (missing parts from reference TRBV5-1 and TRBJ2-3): KAGVTQTPRYLIKTRGQQVTLSCSPISGHRSVSWYQQTPGQGLQFLFEYFSETQRNKGNFPGRFSGRQFSNSRSEMNVSTLELGDSALYLCASRITGGYTDTQYFGPGTRLTVL.

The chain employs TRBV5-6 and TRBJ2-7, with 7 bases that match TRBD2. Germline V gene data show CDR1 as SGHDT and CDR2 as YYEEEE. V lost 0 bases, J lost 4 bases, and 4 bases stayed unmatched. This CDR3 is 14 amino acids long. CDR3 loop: CASSLGQGGYEQYV. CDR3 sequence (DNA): TGTGCCAGCAGCTTGGGTCAGGGAGGGTACGAGCAGTACGTC.

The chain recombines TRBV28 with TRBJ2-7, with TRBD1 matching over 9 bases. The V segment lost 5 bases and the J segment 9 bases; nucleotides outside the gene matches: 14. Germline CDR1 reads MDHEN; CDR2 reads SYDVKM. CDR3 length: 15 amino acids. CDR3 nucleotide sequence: TGTGCCAGCAGTCCTTCCGGGACAGGGAGACAATGGCAGTACTTC. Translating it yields CASSPSGTGRQWQYF.

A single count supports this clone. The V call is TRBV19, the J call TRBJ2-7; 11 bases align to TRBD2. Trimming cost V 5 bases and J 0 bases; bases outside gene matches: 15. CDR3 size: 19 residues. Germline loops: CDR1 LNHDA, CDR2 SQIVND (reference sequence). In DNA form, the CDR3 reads TGTGCCAGTAGTCTCTACGGATGGGCTAGCGGGGGGCTCTCCTACGAGCAGTACGTC. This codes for CASSLYGWASGGLSYEQYV.

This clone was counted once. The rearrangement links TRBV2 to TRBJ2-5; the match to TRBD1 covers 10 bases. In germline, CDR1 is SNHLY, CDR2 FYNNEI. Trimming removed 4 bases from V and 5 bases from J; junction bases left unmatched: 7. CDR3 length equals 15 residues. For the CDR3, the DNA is TGTGCCAGCAGTGTGAGACAGGGGGCCATGGAGACCCAGTACTTC. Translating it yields CASSVRQGAMETQYF.

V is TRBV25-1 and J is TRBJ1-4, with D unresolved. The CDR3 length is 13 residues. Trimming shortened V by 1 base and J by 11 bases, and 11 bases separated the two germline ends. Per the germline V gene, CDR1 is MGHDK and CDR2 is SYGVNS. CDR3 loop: CASSEWYGHKLFF. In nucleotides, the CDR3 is TGTGCCAGCAGTGAATGGTACGGCCACAAACTGTTTTTT.